Included here is one T cell receptor beta chain sequence, with context. This record comes from a study of blood T cell repertoires in COVID-19. The protocol was immunoSEQ multiplex PCR, while the TCRdb copy is restricted to in-frame clones and leaves out a portion. The table has roughly 68,000 clones, about nine tenths seen once. The CDR3 totals 15 residues. The germline V gene has CDR1 LNHDA and CDR2 SQIVND (reference sequence). V lost 6 bases to trimming and J lost 2 bases; unmatched junction nucleotides: 3. This TCR derives from a man between 50 and 59 years old with active COVID-19. Sequenced sample: peripheral blood. The chain links TRBV19 to TRBJ2-3; 12 positions agree with TRBD2. Written as DNA, the CDR3 is TGTGCCAGTAGGCGACTAGCGGGGGTCACAGATACGCAGTATTTT. Residues: CASRRLAGVTDTQYF.